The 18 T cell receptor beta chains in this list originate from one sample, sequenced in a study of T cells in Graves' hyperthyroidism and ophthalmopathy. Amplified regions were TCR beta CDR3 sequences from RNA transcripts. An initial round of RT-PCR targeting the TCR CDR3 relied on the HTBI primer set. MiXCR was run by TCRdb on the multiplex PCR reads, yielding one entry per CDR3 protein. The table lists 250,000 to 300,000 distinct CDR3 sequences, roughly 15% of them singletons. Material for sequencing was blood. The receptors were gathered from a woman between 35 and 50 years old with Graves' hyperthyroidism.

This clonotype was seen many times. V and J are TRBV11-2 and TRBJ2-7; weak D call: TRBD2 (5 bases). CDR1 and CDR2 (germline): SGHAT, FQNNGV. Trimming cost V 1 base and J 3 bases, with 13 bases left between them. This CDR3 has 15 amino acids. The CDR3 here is CASSLVVGDYYEQYF. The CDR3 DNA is TGTGCCAGCAGCTTAGTGGTGGGAGACTACTACGAGCAGTACTTC.

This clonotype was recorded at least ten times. CDR3 DNA sequence: TGCAGTGCTCGGGACTCGAGGAGAGATACGCAGTATTTT. This gives the protein CSARDSRRDTQYF. The rearrangement joins TRBV20-1 to TRBJ2-3, with D possibly being TRBD2 (6 bases). CDR1 DFQATT and CDR2 SNEGSKA come from the germline V gene (reference sequence). The CDR3 has 13 amino acids. The V end lost 5 bases, the J end lost 5 bases, and 14 bases lay between the germline ends.

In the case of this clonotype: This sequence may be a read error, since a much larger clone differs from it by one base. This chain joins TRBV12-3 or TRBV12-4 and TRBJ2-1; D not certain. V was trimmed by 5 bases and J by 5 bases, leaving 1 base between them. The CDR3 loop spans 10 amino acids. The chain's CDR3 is CASSHNEQFF. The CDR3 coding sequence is TGTGCCAGCAGTCACAATGAGCAGTTCTTC.

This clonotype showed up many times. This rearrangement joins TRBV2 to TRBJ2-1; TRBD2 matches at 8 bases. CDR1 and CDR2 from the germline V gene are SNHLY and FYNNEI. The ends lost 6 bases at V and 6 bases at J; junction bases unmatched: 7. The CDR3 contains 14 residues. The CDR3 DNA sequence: TGTGCCAGCAGCAACGGGAGGGAGCGCAATGAGCAGTTCTTC. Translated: CASSNGRERNEQFF.

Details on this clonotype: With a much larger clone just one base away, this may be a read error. As DNA, the CDR3 is TGCGGTGCTAGGGACCAGGGAAGAGGGAGCTACGAGCAGTACTTC. It specifies CGARDQGRGSYEQYF. The chain couples TRBV20-1 to TRBJ2-7; D is tentatively TRBD1 or TRBD2 (5 bases each). This CDR3 is built from 15 residues. CDR1 is DFQATT and CDR2 is SNEGSKA in the germline V gene (reference sequence).

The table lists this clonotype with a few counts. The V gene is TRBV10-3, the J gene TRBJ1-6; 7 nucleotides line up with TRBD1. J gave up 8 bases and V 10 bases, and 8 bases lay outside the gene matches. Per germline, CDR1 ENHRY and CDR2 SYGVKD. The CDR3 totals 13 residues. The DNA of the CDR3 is TGTGCCACCGCCGGACAGGACTATTCACCCCTCCACTTT. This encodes CATAGQDYSPLHF.

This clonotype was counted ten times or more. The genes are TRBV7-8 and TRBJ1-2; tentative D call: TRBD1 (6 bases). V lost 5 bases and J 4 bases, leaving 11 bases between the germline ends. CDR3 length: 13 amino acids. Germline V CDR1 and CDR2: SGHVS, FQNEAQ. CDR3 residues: CASSGRGGYGYTF. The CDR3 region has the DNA TGTGCCAGCAGCGGCAGGGGTGGCTATGGCTACACCTTC.

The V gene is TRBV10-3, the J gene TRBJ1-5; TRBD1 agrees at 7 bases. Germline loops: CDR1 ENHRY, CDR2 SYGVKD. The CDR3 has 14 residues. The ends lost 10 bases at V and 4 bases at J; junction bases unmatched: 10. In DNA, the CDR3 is TGTGCCAGCTGGACAGGCGGGGGGAATCAGCCCCAGCATTTT. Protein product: CASWTGGGNQPQHF.

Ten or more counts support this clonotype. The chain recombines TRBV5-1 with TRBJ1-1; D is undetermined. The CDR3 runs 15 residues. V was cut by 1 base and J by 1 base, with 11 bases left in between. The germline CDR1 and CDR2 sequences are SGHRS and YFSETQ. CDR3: CASSLYSSGNTEAFF. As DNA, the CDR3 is TGCGCCAGCAGCTTGTACTCCTCAGGGAACACTGAAGCTTTCTTT.

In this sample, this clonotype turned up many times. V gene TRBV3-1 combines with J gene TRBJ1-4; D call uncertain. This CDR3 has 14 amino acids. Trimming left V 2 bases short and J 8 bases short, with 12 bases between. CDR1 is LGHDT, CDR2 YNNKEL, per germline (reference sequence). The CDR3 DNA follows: TGTGCCAGCAGCCAAAGGAGTGGGTACGAAAAACTGTTTTTT. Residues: CASSQRSGYEKLFF.

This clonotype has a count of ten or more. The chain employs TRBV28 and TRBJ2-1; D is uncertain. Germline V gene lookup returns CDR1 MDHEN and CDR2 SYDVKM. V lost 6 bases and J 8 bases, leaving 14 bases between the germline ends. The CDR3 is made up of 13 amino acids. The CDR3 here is CASSPRKIDEQFF. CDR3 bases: TGTGCCAGCAGCCCGCGTAAAATCGATGAGCAGTTCTTC.

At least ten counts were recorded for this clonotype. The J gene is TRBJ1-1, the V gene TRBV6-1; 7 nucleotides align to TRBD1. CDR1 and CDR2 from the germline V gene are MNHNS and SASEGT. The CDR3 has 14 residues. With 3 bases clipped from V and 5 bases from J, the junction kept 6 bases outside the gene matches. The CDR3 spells CASSDPGGWTEAFF. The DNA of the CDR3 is TGTGCCAGCAGTGATCCAGGGGGGTGGACTGAAGCTTTCTTT.

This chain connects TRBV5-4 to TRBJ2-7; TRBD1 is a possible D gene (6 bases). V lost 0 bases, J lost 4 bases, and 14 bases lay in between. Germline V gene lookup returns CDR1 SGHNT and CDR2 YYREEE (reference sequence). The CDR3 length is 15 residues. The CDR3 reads CASSLGVGARYEQYF. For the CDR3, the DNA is TGTGCCAGCAGCTTGGGTGTGGGGGCTCGATACGAGCAGTACTTC.

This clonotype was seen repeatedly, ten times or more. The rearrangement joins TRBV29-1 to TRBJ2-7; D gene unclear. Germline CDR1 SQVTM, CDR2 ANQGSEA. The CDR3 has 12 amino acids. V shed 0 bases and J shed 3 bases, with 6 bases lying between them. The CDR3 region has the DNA TGCAGCGTTGAAGACCGTCTCTACGAGCAGTACTTC. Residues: CSVEDRLYEQYF.

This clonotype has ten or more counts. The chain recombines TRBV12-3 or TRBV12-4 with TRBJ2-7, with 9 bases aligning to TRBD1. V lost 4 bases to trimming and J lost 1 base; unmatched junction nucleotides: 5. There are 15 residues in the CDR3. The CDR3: CASSWATGGSYEQYF. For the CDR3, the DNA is TGTGCCAGCAGTTGGGCGACAGGGGGATCCTACGAGCAGTACTTC.

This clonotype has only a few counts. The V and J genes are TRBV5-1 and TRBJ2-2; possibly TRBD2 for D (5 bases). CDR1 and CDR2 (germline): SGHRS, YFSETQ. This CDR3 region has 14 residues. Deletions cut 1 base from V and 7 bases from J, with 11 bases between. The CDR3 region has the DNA TGCGCCAGCAGCTTGAGCGGCCCAATCGGGGAGCTGTTTTTT. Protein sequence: CASSLSGPIGELFF.

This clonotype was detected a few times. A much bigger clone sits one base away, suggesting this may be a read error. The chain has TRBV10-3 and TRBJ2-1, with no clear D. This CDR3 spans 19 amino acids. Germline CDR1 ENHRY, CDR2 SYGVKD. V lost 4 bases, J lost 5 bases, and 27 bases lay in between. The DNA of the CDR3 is TGTGCCATCAGTGCGTTCACACCCAATAACTTAGCCGCGCACAATGAGCAGTTCTTC. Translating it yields CAISAFTPNNLAAHNEQFF.

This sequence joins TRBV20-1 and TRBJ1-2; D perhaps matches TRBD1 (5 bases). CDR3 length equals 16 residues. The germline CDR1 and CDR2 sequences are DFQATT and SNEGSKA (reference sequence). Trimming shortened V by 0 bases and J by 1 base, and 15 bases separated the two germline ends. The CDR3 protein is CSAREGPGPFNYGYTF. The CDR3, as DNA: TGCAGTGCTAGAGAGGGGCCAGGCCCATTTAACTATGGCTACACCTTC.